This T cell receptor beta chain derives from a study of T cells in Graves' hyperthyroidism and ophthalmopathy. Study-wide results and limits: The blood repertoire included most of the expanded thyroid clonotypes above 0.001. Ophthalmopathy was distinguished from stable hyperthyroidism by 13 V-J signatures.

This clonotype was counted many times. The antigen is unknown. RNA transcripts provided the source from which TCR beta CDR3 regions were amplified. HTBI primers were the set used in a first-round RT-PCR of the TCR CDR3. A single record per CDR3 protein comes from TCRdb applying MiXCR to the multiplex PCR reads. Of 450,000 to 600,000 distinct CDR3 sequences listed, 14% were seen once; the top ten hold about 15%. The CDR3 is 15 amino acids. V dropped 2 bases and J dropped 4 bases, with 14 bases sitting between them. Germline V gene sequence: CDR1 MNHNS, CDR2 SASEGT. Graves' hyperthyroidism qualified as stable when ophthalmopathy did not progress within 18 months.

The origin of this receptor is a woman aged 40-49 years with Graves' hyperthyroidism. The chain joins TRBV6-1 to TRBJ1-1; D gene ambiguous. Sequenced: blood. As DNA, the CDR3 is TGTGCCAGCAGTGAACAGGACGACTGGGTCACTGAAGCTTTCTTT. Residues: CASSEQDDWVTEAFF.